One and the same sample provided the 12 T cell receptor beta chains below, sequenced in a study of T cell responses to AZD1222 COVID-19 vaccine. Produced via immunoSEQ multiplex PCR; TCRdb's table is partial and in-frame only. The sample comprises roughly 150,000 clones, approximately 89% of which are singletons, and around 2.3% rests with the top ten. This specimen was peripheral blood, taken on day 0 of AZD1222 vaccination. The source is an adult in good health.

The J gene is TRBJ1-4, the V gene TRBV29-1; no clear D. The CDR3 consists of 11 residues. Germline values: CDR1 SQVTM, CDR2 ANQGSEA. CDR3 region: CIVTFNEKLFF. The CDR3 DNA reads TGCATCGTAACTTTCAATGAAAAACTGTTTTTT.

The chain is built from TRBV6-5 and TRBJ2-7; 7 positions match TRBD1. This CDR3 has 13 amino acids. Per the germline V gene, CDR1 is MNHEY and CDR2 is SVGAGI. Unmatched junction bases numbered 5, after V lost 6 bases and J lost 3 bases. CDR3 sequence: CASRKTGSYEQYF. CDR3 sequence (DNA): TGTGCCAGCAGGAAGACAGGGAGCTACGAGCAGTACTTC.

V and J are TRBV21-1 and TRBJ1-2; the table assigns TRBD1, which was not confirmed against the DNA. TRBV21-1 counts as a pseudogene. CDR3 length equals 15 residues. As DNA, the CDR3 is TGTGCCAGCAGCAAAAGCCCTGGTCAGGACTATGGCTACACCTTC. It is translated as CASSKSPGQDYGYTF.

The chain uses TRBV28 and TRBJ1-1, with a weak D call TRBD1 (6 bases). The V end was cut by 5 bases, the J end by 6 bases, with 16 bases between. The CDR3 totals 14 residues. CDR1 is MDHEN, CDR2 SYDVKM, per germline. For the CDR3, the DNA is TGTGCCAGCAGTCATCCCATCGGACAGTCTGAAGCTTTCTTT. Translating it yields CASSHPIGQSEAFF.

This chain links TRBV6-6 with TRBJ1-1; D gene unclear. From germline, CDR1 is MNHNY and CDR2 SVGAGI (reference sequence). The germline V and J ends were trimmed by 6 bases and 12 bases, with 14 bases remaining between them. The CDR3 extends over 11 amino acids. The CDR3: CASSLKGGSFF. CDR3 bases: TGTGCCAGCAGCCTAAAGGGTGGTTCTTTCTTT.

The chain links TRBV15 to TRBJ1-1; no clear D. The CDR3 has 13 amino acids. CDR1 is LNHNV and CDR2 is YYDKDF in the germline V gene (reference sequence). Trimming took off 1 base at V and 2 bases at J, with 5 bases between the two ends. CDR3 sequence (DNA): TGTGCCACCAGCAGAGGGATCAACACTGAAGCTTTCTTT. This sequence encodes CATSRGINTEAFF. Variable domain in full (rest from reference TRBV15 and TRBJ1-1): DAMVIQNPRYQVTQFGKPVTLSCSQTLNHNVMYWYQQKSSQAPKLLFHYYDKDFNNEADTPDNFQSRRPNTSFCFLDIRSPGLGDTAMYLCATSRGINTEAFFGQGTRLTVV.

This clone was detected a few times. The chain uses TRBV19 and TRBJ2-7; D remains unclear. V lost 3 bases and J 3 bases, leaving 6 bases between the germline ends. Germline loops: CDR1 LNHDA, CDR2 SQIVND (reference sequence). The length of the CDR3 is 12 residues. The CDR3 DNA sequence: TGTGCCAGTAGTATTGACGGCTACGAGCAGTACTTC. Translating gives CASSIDGYEQYF. The variable domain in full, with the rest retrieved from reference TRBV19 and TRBJ2-7, is DGGITQSPKYLFRKEGQNVTLSCEQNLNHDAMYWYRQDPGQGLRLIYYSQIVNDFQKGDIAEGYSVSREKKESFPLTVTSAQKNPTAFYLCASSIDGYEQYFGPGTRLTVT.

CDR3 coding DNA: TGTGCCAGCAGGTCAGGAGCCTTCGCTTTCTTT. This encodes CASRSGAFAFF. The rearrangement uses TRBV28 and TRBJ1-1; D is unclear. Trimming pared 6 bases from V and 11 bases from J, leaving 13 bases between. CDR3 length: 11 residues. Germline V gene lookup returns CDR1 MDHEN and CDR2 SYDVKM.

CDR3 sequence (DNA): TGTGCCAGCAGCCAGGAACAGGGACATGCTTTCTTT. Its translation is CASSQEQGHAFF. The chain uses TRBV7-9 and TRBJ1-1, with a tentative D call TRBD1 (6 bases). Germline lookup yields CDR1 SEHNR and CDR2 FQNEAQ (reference sequence). The CDR3 contains 12 residues. The ends were cut back, 5 bases at V and 11 bases at J, with 15 bases in the middle.

The rearrangement uses TRBV7-2 and TRBJ1-1, with D hard to call. V lost 2 bases, J lost 0 bases, and 7 bases lay in between. CDR1 and CDR2 from the germline V gene are SGHTA and FQGNSA. CDR3 length equals 14 residues. This CDR3 reads CASSLRALNTEAFF. The CDR3 region has the DNA TGTGCCAGCAGCTTACGGGCCCTGAACACTGAAGCTTTCTTT.

This rearrangement joins TRBV5-1 to TRBJ2-1, with D possibly being TRBD1 (5 bases). CDR3 length: 14 amino acids. Germline values: CDR1 SGHRS, CDR2 YFSETQ. V was clipped by 3 bases and J by 5 bases, with 12 bases between them. The CDR3 DNA follows: TGCGCCAGCAGCTGGGGCCTCGCTCACAATGAGCAGTTCTTC. Protein: CASSWGLAHNEQFF.

The rearrangement uses TRBV30 and TRBJ1-5, with D hard to call. The CDR3 is 13 amino acids. The V end lost 2 bases, the J end lost 4 bases, and 9 bases lay between the germline ends. The germline gives CDR1 GTSNPN, CDR2 SVGIG (reference sequence). The CDR3 coding sequence is TGTGCCTGGAGTAGGCAGGAGAATCAGCCCCAGCATTTT. Translated, it gives CAWSRQENQPQHF.